The clone carrying this T cell receptor (beta chain) came up once. This entry comes from a study of shared clonotypes between healthy human individuals. Method: immunoSEQ multiplex PCR; TCRdb's copy keeps in-frame clones and lacks some. Seen here are about 2.3 million clones, around 92% observed once, and the top ten hold more than 0.35%. The germline gives CDR1 SEHNR, CDR2 FQNEAQ (reference sequence). This CDR3 has 15 residues. Trimming took off 5 bases at V and 3 bases at J, with 17 bases between the two ends. The source material was naive CD4+ T cells from PBMCs. Subset specified: CD45RA+ positively selected. This sequence was found in a man aged 18 to 30 in good health. Some clones in this sample may be carry-over from other donors' samples. J is TRBJ2-7 and V is TRBV7-9; no clear D. The CDR3 coding sequence is TGTGCCAGCAGCCCCGACGGATACTCTATCTACGAGCAGTACTTC. This codes for CASSPDGYSIYEQYF. Together with reference TRBV7-9 and TRBJ2-7, the CDR3 gives the full variable domain: DTGVSQNPRHKITKRGQNVTFRCDPISEHNRLYWYRQTLGQGPEFLTYFQNEAQLEKSRLLSDRFSAERPKGSFSTLEIQRTEQGDSAMYLCASSPDGYSIYEQYFGPGTRLTVT.